These T cell receptor beta chains were read from a single sample in a study of T-cell reconstitution after alpha-beta-depleted transplantation in children. TCRdb reprocessed the PCR reads via MiXCR and lists one record per CDR3 protein. The sample holds about 110,000 distinct CDR3 sequences, approximately 6% seen once. This specimen was PBMCs, mostly from graft donor cells, taken 360 days after TCRalphabeta/CD19-depleted stem cell transplant. The receptor source for this set is a male patient between 2 and 9 years old who had a stem cell transplant for acute lymphoblastic leukemia, so the T cells may come from the graft donor. Each CDR3 is given with its conserved first and last residue. Clone size is shown for a subset of rows, as once, few, many or a class of expanded clone.

clone size	J gene	V gene	CDR3 protein
few	TRBJ2-5	TRBV7-9	CASSEQLAEETQYF
.	TRBJ2-6	TRBV6-2/TRBV6-3	CASSSLPGNSGANVLTF
few	TRBJ1-1	TRBV4-3	CASSQDLALYTEAFF
few	TRBJ2-7	TRBV19	CASSVQGSSYEQYF
many	TRBJ2-1	TRBV7-9	CASRPQGSEQFF
many	TRBJ2-7	TRBV7-2	CASSLGSDSYEQYF
few	TRBJ1-5	TRBV6-5	CASSYSARGLGPQHF
few	TRBJ2-5	TRBV11-2	CASSFGLPPIETQYF
many	TRBJ2-7	TRBV9	CASSAAGINEQYF
many	TRBJ1-1	TRBV7-9	CASSLLRGTEAFF
.	TRBJ2-1	TRBV27	CASSSPRGSSYNEQFF
many	TRBJ2-7	TRBV2	CASSLPRLAGGTGEQYF
many	TRBJ2-5	TRBV10-3	CAISEAGTVKETQYF
many	TRBJ2-4	TRBV5-1	CASSSGQLAKNIQYF
many	TRBJ2-2	TRBV4-2	CASSQDSSGGANTGELFF
.	TRBJ2-7	TRBV6-1	CASSDPHRVKYEQYF
many	TRBJ1-4	TRBV10-3	CAISGETGIREKLFF
many	TRBJ2-7	TRBV27	CASSLDRGRGQYF
many	TRBJ1-4	TRBV6-5	CASRPWEGEDEKLFF
many	TRBJ2-7	TRBV6-1	CASTGGQGYEQYF
many	TRBJ2-2	TRBV7-9	CASREGQSTGELFF
many	TRBJ2-7	TRBV7-9	CASTLPGYEQYF
.	TRBJ2-7	TRBV7-2	CASSLEDFSYEQYF
many	TRBJ2-2	TRBV5-1	CASSFRSGGAGELFF
many	TRBJ1-4	TRBV9	CASSPGLWAEKLFF
.	TRBJ2-7	TRBV20-1	CSARDLDGDYPYEQYF
many	TRBJ1-1	TRBV27	CASSLSTPRGETEAFF
many	TRBJ2-7	TRBV12-3/TRBV12-4	CASSIVGYEQYF
many	TRBJ2-2	TRBV7-2	CASTGVTGELFF
.	TRBJ2-3	TRBV13	CASSRGAGDTQYF
many	TRBJ2-1	TRBV7-2	CASRPHRLSNEQFF
many	TRBJ1-1	TRBV12-3/TRBV12-4	CASSLLVKNTEAFF
many	TRBJ2-1	TRBV6-5	CASSYRGPYNEQFF
few	TRBJ2-7	TRBV7-9	CASSKTSGSPYEQYF
few	TRBJ2-3	TRBV7-2	CASSLASVPQGTQYF
.	TRBJ1-1	TRBV6-2/TRBV6-3	CASSRQGAKDTEAFF
many	TRBJ2-1	TRBV7-2	CASSPRAGSSYNEQFF
.	TRBJ2-3	TRBV15	CATSRLTDTQYF
many	TRBJ2-3	TRBV9	CASSVEGGADTQYF
many	TRBJ2-7	TRBV6-1	CASRGGWTDSYEQYF
.	TRBJ1-5	TRBV6-5	CASSYSPGGEQPQHF
many	TRBJ2-1	TRBV20-1	CSATGTSEDEQFF
many	TRBJ2-2	TRBV12-5	CASGLGPPLAGWNTGELFF